This record concerns one T cell receptor (beta chain) sequence. The data originate from a study of blood T cell repertoires in COVID-19. Across the study: Samples taken during acute and convalescent COVID-19 were collected in the United States, Italy and Spain. T cells, B-cell-depleted T cells, or PBMCs provided the cDNA or gDNA that served as material.

Unmatched junction bases numbered 11, after V lost 6 bases and J lost 4 bases. The V gene's germline CDR1 is SGHTA and CDR2 FQGNSA. The CDR3 has 15 amino acids. Methods used by the authors: Amplifying reference gene primers gave estimates of nucleated cell counts. Assay: immunoSEQ multiplex PCR; the TCRdb copy retains only in-frame clones and omits some. For V, J and clone size, that table is used; D and trimming come from the DNA. The sample lists roughly 53,000 clones, roughly 77% seen once, with about 40% in the top ten. The genes are TRBV7-2 and TRBJ2-5, with 7 bases that match TRBD1. This TCR derives from a man between 65 and 85 years old with active or convalescent COVID-19. The specimen was peripheral blood. For the CDR3, the DNA is TGTGCCAGCAGACCCACCGGGACAGCACGAGAGACCCAGTACTTC. Protein product: CASRPTGTARETQYF.